Reported below is one T cell receptor (beta chain). Its target is unknown. The CDR3 has 14 amino acids. Germline V CDR1 and CDR2: LNHDA, SQIVND (reference sequence). V dropped 3 bases and J dropped 6; count of bases not matched to a gene: 4. This entry comes from a study of cytomegalovirus exposure and HLA in healthy donors. Overall study results and limits: Under in vitro conditions, a few CMV-associated chains were confirmed as specific for CMV antigens. Some V segments, TRBV6-2 and TRBV6-3 among them, were indistinguishable and were therefore excluded.

Both 60 Vbeta primers and 13 Jbeta primers went into the PCR. Profiled with immunoSEQ multiplex PCR; TCRdb holds only in-frame clones, not every one. The sample has about 160,000 clones, around 83% seen once. The chain recombines TRBV19 with TRBJ1-5; 8 nucleotides agree with TRBD1. Sequenced material: PBMCs. This receptor was identified in a male donor in good health and CMV-seropositive. The CDR3 coding sequence is TGTGCCAGTAGTATCGACAGGGGTAGTCAGCCCCAGCATTTT. Translated, it gives CASSIDRGSQPQHF.